The present TCR beta chain was sequenced within a study of blood T cell repertoires in COVID-19. Study information: The samples span acute and convalescent COVID-19 from the United States, Italy and Spain. From T cells, B-cell-depleted T cells, or PBMCs came the material, which was cDNA or gDNA.

Per the study methods: Reference gene primer amplification gave estimated nucleated cell counts. Sequencing was performed with immunoSEQ multiplex PCR; in TCRdb, only in-frame clones are kept and a portion is missing. Clonal size and the V and J genes are those of that table, whereas D and trimming came from the DNA. The table has 130,000 or so clones, around four fifths seen once. Material: peripheral blood. The origin of this receptor is an elderly man with active or convalescent COVID-19.

DNA of the CDR3: TGTGCCACCAGCAGAGGAGTAGCGGGCATCTCTGGGGCCAACGTCCTGACTTTC. Protein product: CATSRGVAGISGANVLTF. The J gene is TRBJ2-6, the V gene TRBV15; 7 nucleotides align to TRBD2. The V and J ends lost 1 base and 0 bases, in that order; junction bases with no gene match: 6. This CDR3 is built from 18 residues. Looked up from germline, CDR1 is LNHNV and CDR2 is YYDKDF (reference sequence).